The T cell receptor (beta chain) under discussion was sequenced for a study of tissue T cells after allogeneic stem cell transplantation. TCRdb's copy holds only in-frame clones and misses some; the assay was immunoSEQ multiplex PCR. The sample contains over a thousand clones, roughly 44% of which appear only once. The CDR3 loop spans 16 amino acids. Per germline, CDR1 SEHNR and CDR2 FQNEAQ (reference sequence). Trimming shortened V by 5 bases and J by 4 bases, and 20 bases separated the two germline ends. By share of the sample, this clone is large (0.1 to 1%). The source of this sequence is a female patient aged 40 to 75 with steroid-refractory graft-versus-host disease after an allogeneic stem cell transplant. Some T cells may have come from the graft donor. The V and J genes are TRBV7-9 and TRBJ1-1; D not resolved. The source material was esophageal tissue, sampled at autopsy. The CDR3 nucleotides read TGTGCCAGCAGCACCCCCCGGGAGACCTGGGGCACTGAAGCTTTCTTT. This sequence encodes CASSTPRETWGTEAFF. Full variable domain (missing parts from reference TRBV7-9 and TRBJ1-1): DTGVSQNPRHKITKRGQNVTFRCDPISEHNRLYWYRQTLGQGPEFLTYFQNEAQLEKSRLLSDRFSAERPKGSFSTLEIQRTEQGDSAMYLCASSTPRETWGTEAFFGQGTRLTVV.